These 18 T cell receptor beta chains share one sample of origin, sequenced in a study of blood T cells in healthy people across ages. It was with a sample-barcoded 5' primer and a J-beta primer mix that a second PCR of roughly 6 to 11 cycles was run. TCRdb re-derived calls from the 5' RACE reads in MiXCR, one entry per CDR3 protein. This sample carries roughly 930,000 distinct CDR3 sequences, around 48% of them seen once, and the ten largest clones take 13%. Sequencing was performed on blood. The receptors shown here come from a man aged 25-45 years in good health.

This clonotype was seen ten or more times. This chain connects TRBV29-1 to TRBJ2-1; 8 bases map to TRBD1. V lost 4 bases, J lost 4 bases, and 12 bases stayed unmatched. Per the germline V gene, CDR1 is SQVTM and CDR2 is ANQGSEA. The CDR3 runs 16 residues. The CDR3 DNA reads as TGCAGCGTTGTATACCCAGGGGGCTTGTTATACAATGAGCAGTTCTTC. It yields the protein CSVVYPGGLLYNEQFF.

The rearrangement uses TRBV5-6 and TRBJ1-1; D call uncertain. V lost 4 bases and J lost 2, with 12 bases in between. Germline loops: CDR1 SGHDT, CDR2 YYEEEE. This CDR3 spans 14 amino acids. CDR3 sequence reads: CASSRTDENTEAFF. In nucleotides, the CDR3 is TGTGCCAGCAGCAGGACGGACGAAAACACTGAAGCTTTCTTT.

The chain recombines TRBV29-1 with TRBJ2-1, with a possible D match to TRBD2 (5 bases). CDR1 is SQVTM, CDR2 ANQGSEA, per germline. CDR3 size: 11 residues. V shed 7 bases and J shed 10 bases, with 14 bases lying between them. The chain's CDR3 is CSGGRGSEQFF. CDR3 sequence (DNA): TGCAGCGGCGGTCGTGGGAGCGAGCAGTTCTTC.

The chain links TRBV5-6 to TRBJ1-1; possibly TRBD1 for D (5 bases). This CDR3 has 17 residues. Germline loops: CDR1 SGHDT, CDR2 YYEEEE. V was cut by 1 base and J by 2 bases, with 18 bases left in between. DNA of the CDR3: TGTGCCAGCAGCTTGATCGGGACGGGAATCGCAAACACTGAAGCTTTCTTT. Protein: CASSLIGTGIANTEAFF.

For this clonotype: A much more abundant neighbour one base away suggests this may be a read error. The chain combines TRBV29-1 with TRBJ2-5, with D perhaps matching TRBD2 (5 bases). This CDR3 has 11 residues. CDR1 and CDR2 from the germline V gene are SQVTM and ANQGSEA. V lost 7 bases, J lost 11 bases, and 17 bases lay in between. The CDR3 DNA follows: TGCAGCGGTAGTTGGGGAGTGGAGCAGTACTTC. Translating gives CSGSWGVEQYF.

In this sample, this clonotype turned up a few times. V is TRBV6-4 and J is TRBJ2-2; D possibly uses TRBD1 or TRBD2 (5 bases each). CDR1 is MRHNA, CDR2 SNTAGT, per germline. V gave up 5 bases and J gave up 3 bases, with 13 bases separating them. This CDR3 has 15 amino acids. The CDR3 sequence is CASSPTTADTGELFF. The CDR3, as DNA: TGTGCCAGCAGTCCTACGACAGCGGACACCGGGGAGCTGTTTTTT.

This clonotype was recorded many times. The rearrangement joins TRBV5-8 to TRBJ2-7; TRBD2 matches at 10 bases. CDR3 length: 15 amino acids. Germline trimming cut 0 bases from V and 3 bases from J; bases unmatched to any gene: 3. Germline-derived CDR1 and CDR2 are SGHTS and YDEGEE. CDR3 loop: CASSLALAGLYEQYF. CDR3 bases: TGTGCCAGCAGCTTGGCACTAGCGGGACTCTACGAGCAGTACTTC.

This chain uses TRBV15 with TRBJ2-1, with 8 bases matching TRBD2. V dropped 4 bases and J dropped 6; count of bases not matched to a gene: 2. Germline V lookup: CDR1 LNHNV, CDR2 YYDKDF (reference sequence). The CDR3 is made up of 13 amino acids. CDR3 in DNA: TGTGCCACCAGCATAGGACTAGCCAATGAGCAGTTCTTC. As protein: CATSIGLANEQFF.

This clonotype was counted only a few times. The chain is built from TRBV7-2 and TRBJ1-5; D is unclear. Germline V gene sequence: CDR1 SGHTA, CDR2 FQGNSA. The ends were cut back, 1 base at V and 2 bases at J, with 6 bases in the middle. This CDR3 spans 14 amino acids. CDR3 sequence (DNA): TGTGCCAGCAGCTTAGAGTCAGGCAATCAGCCCCAGCATTTT. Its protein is CASSLESGNQPQHF.

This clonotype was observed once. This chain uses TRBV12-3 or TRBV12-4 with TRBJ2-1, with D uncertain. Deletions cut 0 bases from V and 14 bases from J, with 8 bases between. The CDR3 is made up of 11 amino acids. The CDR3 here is CASSLAGPEFF. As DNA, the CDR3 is TGTGCCAGCAGTTTAGCAGGACCCGAGTTCTTC.

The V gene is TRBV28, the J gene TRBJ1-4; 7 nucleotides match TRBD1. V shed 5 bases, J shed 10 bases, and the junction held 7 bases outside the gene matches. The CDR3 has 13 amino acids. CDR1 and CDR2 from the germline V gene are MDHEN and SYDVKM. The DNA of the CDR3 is TGTGCCAGCAGTACAGGGGCCGGGGCAAAACTGTTTTTT. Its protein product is CASSTGAGAKLFF.

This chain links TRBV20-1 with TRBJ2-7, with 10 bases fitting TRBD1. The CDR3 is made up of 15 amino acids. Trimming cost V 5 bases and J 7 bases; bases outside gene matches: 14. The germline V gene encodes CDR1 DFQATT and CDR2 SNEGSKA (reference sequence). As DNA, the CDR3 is TGCAGTGCTCTGGGGGAGGGACAGGGGTGGTTTGAGCAGTACTTC. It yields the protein CSALGEGQGWFEQYF.

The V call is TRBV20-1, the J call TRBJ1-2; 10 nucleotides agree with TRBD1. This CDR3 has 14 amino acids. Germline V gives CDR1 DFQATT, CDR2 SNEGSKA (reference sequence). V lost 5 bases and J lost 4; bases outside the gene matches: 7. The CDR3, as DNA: TGCAGTGCTCCCGAGACAGGGGGCTTCTATGGCTACACCTTC. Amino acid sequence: CSAPETGGFYGYTF.

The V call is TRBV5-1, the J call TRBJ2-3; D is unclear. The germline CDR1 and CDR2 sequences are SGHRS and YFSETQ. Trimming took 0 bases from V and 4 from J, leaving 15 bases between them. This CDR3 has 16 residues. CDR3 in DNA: TGCGCCAGCAGCTTGGCCATGGGTAATGTTTCAGATACGCAGTATTTT. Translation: CASSLAMGNVSDTQYF.

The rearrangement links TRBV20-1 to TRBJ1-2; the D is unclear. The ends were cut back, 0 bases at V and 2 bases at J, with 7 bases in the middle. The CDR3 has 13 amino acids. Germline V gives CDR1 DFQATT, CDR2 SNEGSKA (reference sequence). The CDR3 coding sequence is TGCAGTGCTAGAGATCCGGGGAACTATGGCTACACCTTC. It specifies CSARDPGNYGYTF.

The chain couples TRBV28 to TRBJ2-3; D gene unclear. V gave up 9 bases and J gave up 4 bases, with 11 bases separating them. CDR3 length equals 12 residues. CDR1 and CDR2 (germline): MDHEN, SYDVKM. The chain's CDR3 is CARELGSDTQYF. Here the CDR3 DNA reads TGTGCCAGGGAATTAGGCTCAGATACGCAGTATTTT. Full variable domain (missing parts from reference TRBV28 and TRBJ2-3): DVKVTQSSRYLVKRTGEKVFLECVQDMDHENMFWYRQDPGLGLRLIYFSYDVKMKEKGDIPEGYSVSREKKERFSLILESASTNQTSMYLCARELGSDTQYFGPGTRLTVL.

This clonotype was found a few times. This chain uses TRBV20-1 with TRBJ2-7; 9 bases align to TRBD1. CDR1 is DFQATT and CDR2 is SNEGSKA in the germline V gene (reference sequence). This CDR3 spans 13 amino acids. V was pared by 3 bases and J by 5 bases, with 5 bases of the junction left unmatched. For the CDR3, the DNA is TGCAGTGCTAGGGGGACAGGGTTCCACGAGCAGTACTTC. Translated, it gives CSARGTGFHEQYF.

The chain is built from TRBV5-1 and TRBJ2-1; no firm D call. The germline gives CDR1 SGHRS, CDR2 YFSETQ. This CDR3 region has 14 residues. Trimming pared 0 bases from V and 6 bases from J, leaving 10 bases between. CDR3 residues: CASSLGPPLNEQFF. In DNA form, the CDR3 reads TGCGCCAGCAGCTTGGGGCCCCCACTCAATGAGCAGTTCTTC.